Below are 24 T cell receptor beta chains sequenced from a single sample in a study of T cell responses to AZD1222 COVID-19 vaccine. Generated by immunoSEQ multiplex PCR, the TCRdb table keeps only in-frame clones and is missing some. Of about 50,000 clones in the sample, 70% to 90% were seen once. Sequenced material: peripheral blood, taken on day 0 of AZD1222 vaccination. These receptors came from an adult in good health.

The chain carries TRBV12-3 or TRBV12-4 and TRBJ1-1; D gene ambiguous. Trimming left V 7 bases short and J 5 bases short, with 14 bases between. The length of the CDR3 is 13 residues. The CDR3 DNA follows: TGTGCCAGCACTCTATTACTGGGAACTGAAGCTTTCTTT. Its translation is CASTLLLGTEAFF.

The chain couples TRBV7-6 to TRBJ1-2; 7 positions agree with TRBD1. Germline V gene sequence: CDR1 SGHVS, CDR2 FNYEAQ. This CDR3 has 15 amino acids. The junction had 6 bases not matched to a gene; V was cut back by 5 bases and J by 0 bases. The CDR3 is CASSRGTEPNYGYTF. Written as DNA, the CDR3 is TGTGCCAGCAGCCGAGGGACAGAACCTAACTATGGCTACACCTTC.

This chain joins TRBV11-3 and TRBJ2-7; no clear D. The V gene lost 1 base and the J gene lost 6 bases, with 13 bases spanning the gap. This CDR3 region has 14 residues. The germline V gene has CDR1 SGHNT and CDR2 YENEEA. The CDR3 DNA sequence: TGTGCCAGCAGCTTAGGGCCAGTTGGAAGCGAGCAGTACTTC. Its translation: CASSLGPVGSEQYF.

This clone turned up a few times. The V and J genes are TRBV4-2 and TRBJ1-4; tentatively, D is TRBD1 (5 bases). Germline CDR1 is LGHNA and CDR2 is YNFKEQ. Between the trimmed V and J ends, which lost 0 bases and 10 bases, there was a span of 21 bases. This CDR3 spans 17 amino acids. The CDR3 sequence: CASSQEPSGRTGGKLFF. CDR3 nucleotides: TGTGCCAGCAGCCAAGAACCCTCAGGCAGGACGGGGGGAAAACTGTTTTTT.

The chain has TRBV6-2 or TRBV6-3 and TRBJ2-3; 9 nucleotides line up with TRBD2. V gave up 2 bases and J gave up 9 bases; unmatched junction bases: 9. This CDR3 spans 15 amino acids. Germline V gives CDR1 MNHEY, CDR2 SVGEGT. CDR3 DNA: TGTGCCAGCAGTTACGGGGGACTAGCCGCTAGCACGCAGTATTTT. This translates into CASSYGGLAASTQYF.

The CDR3 protein is CASSLTGLGADTQYF. As DNA, the CDR3 is TGTGCCAGCAGCTTGACAGGGCTTGGTGCAGATACGCAGTATTTT. V usage is TRBV5-4 and J usage is TRBJ2-3, with D tentatively TRBD1 (6 bases). Germline CDR1 is SGHNT and CDR2 is YYREEE (reference sequence). The ends were cut back, 1 base at V and 4 bases at J, with 13 bases in the middle. CDR3 length: 15 residues.

The chain employs TRBV30 and TRBJ1-1; D may be TRBD1 (6 bases). The CDR3 runs 14 residues. V dropped 5 bases and J dropped 1 base, with 14 bases sitting between them. Germline-derived CDR1 and CDR2 are GTSNPN and SVGIG (reference sequence). CDR3 coding DNA: TGTGCCTGGGAGAAGGGGGTAAAGAACACTGAAGCTTTCTTT. It encodes CAWEKGVKNTEAFF.

Concerning this clone: A far larger clone lies a single base away; this is likely a read error. The rearrangement joins TRBV28 to TRBJ2-1; 8 bases map to TRBD2. The CDR3 is 14 amino acids. CDR1 is MDHEN and CDR2 is SYDVKM in the germline V gene. Trimming at V came to 11 bases and at J to 1 base, leaving 7 bases not matched to a gene. The CDR3 sequence is CARTGGGSYNEQFF. The CDR3 DNA reads TGTGCCCGCACCGGGGGGGGGTCCTACAATGAGCAGTTCTTC.

The chain carries TRBV28 and TRBJ1-3; unclear D gene. The CDR3 loop spans 14 amino acids. Germline V gene data show CDR1 as MDHEN and CDR2 as SYDVKM. V lost 8 bases to trimming and J lost 3 bases, with 14 bases between them. CDR3 DNA: TGTGCCAGCTCCTTTTTCGGGTATGGAAACACCATATATTTT. It specifies CASSFFGYGNTIYF.

The chain carries TRBV10-3 and TRBJ1-4; no clear D gene. The CDR3 is 13 amino acids. The germline V and J ends were trimmed by 10 bases and 3 bases, with 12 bases remaining between them. CDR1 and CDR2 (germline): ENHRY, SYGVKD. CDR3: CATAIASNEKLFF. The CDR3 DNA sequence: TGTGCCACCGCTATAGCGTCTAATGAAAAACTGTTTTTT.

The chain is built from TRBV5-4 and TRBJ1-2; D gene unclear. CDR1 is SGHNT, CDR2 YYREEE, per germline (reference sequence). This CDR3 has 16 residues. The ends were cut back, 0 bases at V and 0 bases at J, with 12 bases in the middle. CDR3 bases: TGTGCCAGCAGCTTGGGGGCGGTTGATGCTAACTATGGCTACACCTTC. Translating gives CASSLGAVDANYGYTF.

The J gene is TRBJ1-5, the V gene TRBV6-6; D gene ambiguous. V lost 7 bases to trimming and J lost 2 bases, with 9 bases between them. The CDR3 consists of 13 residues. Looked up from germline, CDR1 is MNHNY and CDR2 is SVGAGI (reference sequence). The CDR3 here is CASNGIGNQPQHF. CDR3 nucleotides: TGTGCCAGCAATGGGATTGGCAATCAGCCCCAGCATTTT.

This clone was observed a single time. The chain links TRBV5-1 to TRBJ2-1; the D is unclear. V dropped 7 bases and J dropped 5 bases, with 10 bases sitting between them. CDR1 and CDR2 from the germline V gene are SGHRS and YFSETQ. The CDR3 is made up of 12 amino acids. Written as DNA, the CDR3 is TGCGCCAGCGCTATATTACACAATGAGCAGTTCTTC. This codes for CASAILHNEQFF.

The chain couples TRBV29-1 to TRBJ1-2, with D possibly being TRBD1 (5 bases). Deletions cut 8 bases from V and 6 bases from J, with 13 bases between. This CDR3 has 11 amino acids. CDR1 is SQVTM and CDR2 is ANQGSEA in the germline V gene. CDR3 sequence (DNA): TGCAGCCTCGGCAGGGCAGATGGCTACACCTTC. Translated, it gives CSLGRADGYTF.

This rearrangement joins TRBV21-1 to TRBJ1-2; TRBD1 was called by the table and not checked on the DNA. TRBV21-1 is noted as a pseudogene. CDR3 length: 15 residues. The CDR3 DNA reads as TGTGCCAGCAGCAAATGGAGCAGGGCGAACCATGGCTACACCTTC. Protein: CASSKWSRANHGYTF.

The chain uses TRBV30 and TRBJ2-5; 7 bases are a match to TRBD1. V trimming: 3 bases; J trimming: 3 bases; junction bases outside the gene matches: 7. Germline V gene data show CDR1 as GTSNPN and CDR2 as SVGIG (reference sequence). The CDR3 spans 14 residues. CDR3 in DNA: TGTGCCTGGAGATCCGGGACAGCAAAAGAGACCCAGTACTTC. Translating gives CAWRSGTAKETQYF.

The chain is built from TRBV11-2 and TRBJ2-2; D remains unclear. The CDR3 runs to 12 residues. Trimming took off 6 bases at V and 4 bases at J, with 6 bases between the two ends. The germline CDR1 and CDR2 sequences are SGHAT and FQNNGV. The CDR3 DNA reads as TGTGCCAGCAGTCTTACCACCGGGGAGCTGTTTTTT. This translates into CASSLTTGELFF.

The V call is TRBV13, the J call TRBJ2-1; D might be TRBD2 (6 bases). Germline CDR1 is PRHDT and CDR2 is FYEKMQ (reference sequence). Trimming stripped 3 bases from V and 6 bases from J, with 6 bases between. The CDR3 has 12 residues. CDR3 sequence (DNA): TGTGCCAGCAGCTTTAGCGGCAATGAGCAGTTCTTC. As protein: CASSFSGNEQFF.

The chain links TRBV28 to TRBJ2-1; a possible D gene is TRBD1 (6 bases). Germline CDR1 MDHEN, CDR2 SYDVKM. The CDR3 is made up of 15 amino acids. The V end lost 4 bases, the J end lost 3 bases, and 13 bases lay between the germline ends. Written as DNA, the CDR3 is TGTGCCAGCAGTTCGGACAGAACACTCTACAATGAGCAGTTCTTC. Translated, it gives CASSSDRTLYNEQFF.

Here the CDR3 reads CSASNRGAYNEQFF. In DNA form, the CDR3 reads TGCAGTGCTAGTAACAGGGGAGCCTACAATGAGCAGTTCTTC. The chain combines TRBV20-1 with TRBJ2-1; TRBD1 matches 7 bases. J was trimmed by 2 bases and V by 3 bases; bases with no gene match: 4. This CDR3 region has 14 residues. CDR1 DFQATT and CDR2 SNEGSKA come from the germline V gene (reference sequence).

This clone showed up just a few times. The rearrangement uses TRBV5-1 and TRBJ2-7; TRBD1 is a possible D gene (6 bases). The CDR3 sequence is 16 residues long. Trimming removed 0 bases from V and 3 bases from J, with 16 bases in between. CDR1 and CDR2 from the germline V gene are SGHRS and YFSETQ. The CDR3 sequence is CASSLAGQDRFYEQYF. The CDR3 DNA sequence: TGCGCCAGCAGCTTGGCCGGTCAGGACAGATTCTACGAGCAGTACTTC.

This clone has just one count. This rearrangement joins TRBV29-1 to TRBJ2-1; tentative D call: TRBD1 (6 bases). CDR1 and CDR2 from the germline V gene are SQVTM and ANQGSEA. This CDR3 has 16 amino acids. V lost 2 bases to trimming and J lost 8 bases, with 22 bases between them. CDR3 sequence: CSVESRGSVSSDEQFF. In DNA, the CDR3 is TGCAGCGTTGAATCCAGGGGTTCAGTTTCTTCCGATGAGCAGTTCTTC.

The chain combines TRBV19 with TRBJ2-7; 8 nucleotides match TRBD1. Per the germline V gene, CDR1 is LNHDA and CDR2 is SQIVND (reference sequence). The V segment lost 3 bases and the J segment 3 bases; nucleotides outside the gene matches: 4. This CDR3 comprises 14 residues. The CDR3 reads CASSMGQDDYEQYF. For the CDR3, the DNA is TGTGCCAGTAGTATGGGACAGGATGACTACGAGCAGTACTTC.

The rearrangement uses TRBV11-3 and TRBJ2-1; 7 nucleotides match TRBD2. The CDR3 has 15 residues. The V and J ends lost 5 bases and 0 bases, in that order; junction bases with no gene match: 4. Germline CDR1 and CDR2: SGHNT and YENEEA. The CDR3 coding sequence is TGTGCCAGCAGCAACGGACTAGTCTCCTACAATGAGCAGTTCTTC. Protein: CASSNGLVSYNEQFF.